This T cell receptor (beta chain) comes out of a study of PD-L1 blockade in urothelial cancer. Time point noted: pretreatment peripheral blood. For each patient, 1 to 8 samples were obtained, pretreatment and on-treatment. The CDR3 runs to 15 residues. Germline lookup yields CDR1 SGHTA and CDR2 FQGNSA. The J segment lost 2 bases and the V segment lost 5 bases, leaving 8 bases of the junction unmatched. Assay used: immunoSEQ multiplex PCR; TCRdb lists only in-frame clones, some missing. Here the sample spans some 46,000 clones, 80% being singletons. The gene calls are TRBV7-2 and TRBJ2-7; 8 bases agree with TRBD2. Sequenced here: PBMCs, sampled around atezolizumab (anti-PD-L1) treatment. The clonotype comes from a man aged 55 to 69 with urothelial cancer. The CDR3 reads CASSATSGDAYEQYF. The CDR3 DNA reads TGTGCCAGCAGCGCCACTAGCGGTGATGCCTACGAGCAGTACTTC.